Listed below are T cell receptor beta chains from one sample, sequenced in a study of OX40 agonist ivuxolimab in advanced cancers. This table comes from immunoSEQ multiplex PCR, and its TCRdb copy is limited to in-frame clones, with some not included. The sample contains tens of thousands of clones, roughly nine tenths of which appear only once. The material was CD4+ or CD8+ T cells sorted from blood, obtained in a trial of the OX40 agonist ivuxolimab. The receptors come from an adult with an advanced solid tumor such as melanoma, head and neck, liver or kidney cancer. The CDR3 runs from the conserved cysteine through the conserved F or W. A D gene is named only where the DNA matches it firmly. For some rows the clone size is stated as once, few or many, or as a class when expanded; others skip it.

CDR3 DNA	CDR3 protein	V gene	D gene	clone size	J gene
TGTGCCAGCAGCCCATCCTGGACTAGTTATACGCAGTATTTT	CASSPSWTSYTQYF	TRBV7-8	TRBD2	.	TRBJ2-3
TGTGCCAGTAGCTGGAACAATGAGCAGTTCTTC	CASSWNNEQFF	TRBV19	.	.	TRBJ2-1
TGCGCCAGCAGCCAAGGTCCGGGAGAGACCCAGTACTTC	CASSQGPGETQYF	TRBV4-1	.	few	TRBJ2-5
TGCGCCAGCAGCTTGGAGTCCGCAAGGACTGAAGCTTTCTTT	CASSLESARTEAFF	TRBV5-1	.	.	TRBJ1-1
TGTGCCAGCAGCTTTATGGGGATTGGGGATAATGAAAAACTGTTTTTT	CASSFMGIGDNEKLFF	TRBV5-6	.	.	TRBJ1-4
TGTGCCAGCAGTTTATTTTCGGGGCGAAGCTCCTACAATGAGCAGTTCTTC	CASSLFSGRSSYNEQFF	TRBV27	.	.	TRBJ2-1
TGTGCCAGCAGTTTAGGGCTAGCGGGAGTTGCTGAGCAGTTCTTC	CASSLGLAGVAEQFF	TRBV27	TRBD2	.	TRBJ2-1
TGTGCCTGGACCCCGGGACAGGCGGTGCAGTACTTC	CAWTPGQAVQYF	TRBV30	TRBD1	.	TRBJ2-7
TGCGCCAGCAGCTTGGATCCAGGGCCCTACGAGCAGTACTTC	CASSLDPGPYEQYF	TRBV5-1	.	.	TRBJ2-7
TGTGCCACCAGCAGAGAGGGGGTGGGCACCGGGGAGCTGTTTTTT	CATSREGVGTGELFF	TRBV15	.	.	TRBJ2-2
TGCGCCAGCAGCTTGGACCCGGGACAGGGGGCGGTTCGGGACACTGAAGCTTTCTTT	CASSLDPGQGAVRDTEAFF	TRBV5-1	TRBD1	.	TRBJ1-1
TGTGCCAGCGAGGATTCAGGGGGCGGGGACGAGCAGTACTTC	CASEDSGGGDEQYF	TRBV25-1	TRBD1	.	TRBJ2-7
TGCAGCGTGGGGACAGGGGGCAAAGGAGCTTTCTTT	CSVGTGGKGAFF	TRBV29-1	TRBD1	few	TRBJ1-1
TGCGCCAGCAGCAGCGAAGCAGAGACCCAGTACTTC	CASSSEAETQYF	TRBV5-1	.	.	TRBJ2-5
TGTGCCAGTAGTAGGGACATCTTCAACTATGGCTACACCTTC	CASSRDIFNYGYTF	TRBV19	.	.	TRBJ1-2
TGTGCCAGCAGATCAGGGGCCCCTAACTATGGCTACACCTTC	CASRSGAPNYGYTF	TRBV28	.	.	TRBJ1-2
TGTGCAACCTTGGGCACAGATACGCAGTATTTT	CATLGTDTQYF	TRBV10-3	.	.	TRBJ2-3
TGCGCCAGCAGCTGGGACAGGCCGCGCACAGATACGCAGTATTTT	CASSWDRPRTDTQYF	TRBV5-1	TRBD1	.	TRBJ2-3
TGCGCCAGCAGCCGGGGACAGGGTGAATACGAGCAGTACTTC	CASSRGQGEYEQYF	TRBV4-1	TRBD1	.	TRBJ2-7
TGTGCCAGCAGGGACTTCCCAGCCGAGCAGTACTTC	CASRDFPAEQYF	TRBV6-1	.	.	TRBJ2-7
TGTGCCAGTAGCGAAAGCGGGAGTGTCTACAATGAGCAGTTCTTC	CASSESGSVYNEQFF	TRBV19	TRBD2	.	TRBJ2-1
TGTGCCAGCACTTTCAGCGGGAGTCTGGGCAATGAGCAGTTCTTC	CASTFSGSLGNEQFF	TRBV6-1	TRBD2	.	TRBJ2-1
TGCACCAGCAGCCAAGATAACATCGGGTCCTACAATGAGCAGTTCTTC	CTSSQDNIGSYNEQFF	TRBV1	.	.	TRBJ2-1
TGCGCCAGCAGTCAAGCGGGACTCCTGGGATACAATGAGCAGTTCTTC	CASSQAGLLGYNEQFF	TRBV23-1	.	.	TRBJ2-1
TGTGCCAGCAGCCCGGACGCGGGAGCAGGGGATACGCAGTATTTT	CASSPDAGAGDTQYF	TRBV11-2	TRBD2	.	TRBJ2-3
TGCGCCAGCAGCTTGGCCGGCAAGGGCCTCTACGAGCAGTACTTC	CASSLAGKGLYEQYF	TRBV5-1	.	.	TRBJ2-7
TGTGCCAGCAGCCGGACTAGCGAATCAGAACAGTACTTC	CASSRTSESEQYF	TRBV7-3	TRBD2	.	TRBJ2-7
TGTGCCAGCAAGGGACTAGCGAGGACCGGGGAGCTGTTTTTT	CASKGLARTGELFF	TRBV6-1	TRBD2	few	TRBJ2-2
TGTGCCACCAGCAGAGTTCCCTTTTCCTACGAGCAGTACTTC	CATSRVPFSYEQYF	TRBV15	.	.	TRBJ2-7
TGTGCCAGCACCCCAAACCCCCACAACTCCTACAATGAGCAGTTCTTC	CASTPNPHNSYNEQFF	TRBV7-2	.	.	TRBJ2-1
TGTGCCAGCAGCGTCGGACAGGGGTTCAACACCATATATTTT	CASSVGQGFNTIYF	TRBV9	TRBD1	.	TRBJ1-3
TGTGCCAGCAGTACCGTCCCGGGACAGGGACGTAGCAATCAGCCCCAGCATTTT	CASSTVPGQGRSNQPQHF	TRBV2	TRBD1	.	TRBJ1-5
TGTGCCAGCAGTTTATTGGGTATGGGTCGTATTTCGGAGACCCAGTACTTC	CASSLLGMGRISETQYF	TRBV27	.	.	TRBJ2-5
TGTGCCAGCAGCTCGGGGGCGAACACTGAAGCTTTCTTT	CASSSGANTEAFF	TRBV11-3	.	.	TRBJ1-1
TGTGCCAGCAGCCAAGGGCTAGCGGGCTCCTACAATGAGCAGTTCTTC	CASSQGLAGSYNEQFF	TRBV4-2	TRBD2	.	TRBJ2-1
TGTGCCACTAACAGGGGGCCAGACACTGAAGCTTTCTTT	CATNRGPDTEAFF	TRBV6-5	TRBD1	.	TRBJ1-1
TGCAGCGTTACGTGGAGCTTGAACACCGGGGAGCTGTTTTTT	CSVTWSLNTGELFF	TRBV29-1	.	.	TRBJ2-2
TGTGCCAGTAGCAGGGACAGCGTGAACACTGAAGCTTTCTTT	CASSRDSVNTEAFF	TRBV19	TRBD1	few	TRBJ1-1
TGTGCCAGCAGCTTAGACAGGGTAGCCCTAATCTCCTACGAGCAGTACTTC	CASSLDRVALISYEQYF	TRBV7-2	.	.	TRBJ2-7
TGTGCCAGCAGTTCATATATACAGGGGACCGGGGAGCTGTTTTTT	CASSSYIQGTGELFF	TRBV6-1	TRBD1	.	TRBJ2-2
TGTGCCAGTAGGGCTAGCGGAGCGTACGAGCAGTACTTC	CASRASGAYEQYF	TRBV19	TRBD2	.	TRBJ2-7
TGTGCCAGCAGCTCTGGAGCTACCAATCAGCCCCAGCATTTT	CASSSGATNQPQHF	TRBV6-5	.	.	TRBJ1-5
TGTGCCAGCAGTGGGGGACAGGGGCGCTATGGCTACACCTTC	CASSGGQGRYGYTF	TRBV6-5	TRBD1	.	TRBJ1-2
TGTGCCAGCAGGCAACCGGGCTCTGGGGCCAACGTCCTGACTTTC	CASRQPGSGANVLTF	TRBV6-6	.	.	TRBJ2-6
TGTGCCAGCAGCTTGGATACCTTTTCTGGCTACACCTTC	CASSLDTFSGYTF	TRBV5-4	.	.	TRBJ1-2
TGTGCCAGCAGTTTAATAGGCTCCTACAATGAGCAGTTCTTC	CASSLIGSYNEQFF	TRBV28	.	.	TRBJ2-1